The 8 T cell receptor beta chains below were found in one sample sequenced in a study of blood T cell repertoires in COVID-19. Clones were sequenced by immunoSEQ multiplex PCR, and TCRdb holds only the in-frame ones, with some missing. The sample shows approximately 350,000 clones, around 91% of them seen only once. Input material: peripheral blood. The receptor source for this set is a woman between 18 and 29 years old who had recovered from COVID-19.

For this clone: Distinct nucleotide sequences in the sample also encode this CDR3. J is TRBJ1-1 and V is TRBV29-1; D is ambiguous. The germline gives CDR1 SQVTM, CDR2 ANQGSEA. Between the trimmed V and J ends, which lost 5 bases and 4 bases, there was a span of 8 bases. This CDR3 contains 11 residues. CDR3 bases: TGCAGCGTTCTGGGAGGCACTGAAGCTTTCTTT. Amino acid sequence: CSVLGGTEAFF.

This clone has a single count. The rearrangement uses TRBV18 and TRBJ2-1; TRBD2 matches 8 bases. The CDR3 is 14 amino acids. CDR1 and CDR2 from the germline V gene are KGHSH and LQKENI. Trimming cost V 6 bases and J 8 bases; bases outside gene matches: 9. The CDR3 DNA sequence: TGTGCCAGCTCGACCGACGGACTAGCTGATGAGCAGTTCTTC. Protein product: CASSTDGLADEQFF.

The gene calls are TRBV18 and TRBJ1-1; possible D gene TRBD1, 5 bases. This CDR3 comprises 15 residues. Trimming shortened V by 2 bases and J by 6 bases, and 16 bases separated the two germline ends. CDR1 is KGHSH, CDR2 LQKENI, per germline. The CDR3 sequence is CASSPSGGRGAEAFF. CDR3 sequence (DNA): TGTGCCAGCTCACCATCGGGGGGGAGAGGGGCTGAAGCTTTCTTT. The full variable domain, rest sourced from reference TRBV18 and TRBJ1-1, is NAGVMQNPRHLVRRRGQEARLRCSPMKGHSHVYWYRQLPEEGLKFMVYLQKENIIDESGMPKERFSAEFPKEGPSILRIQQVVRGDSAAYFCASSPSGGRGAEAFFGQGTRLTVV.

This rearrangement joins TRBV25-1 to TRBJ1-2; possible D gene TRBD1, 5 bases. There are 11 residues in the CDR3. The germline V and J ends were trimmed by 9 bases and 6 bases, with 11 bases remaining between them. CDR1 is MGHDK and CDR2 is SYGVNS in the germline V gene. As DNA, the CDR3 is TGTGCCAGTGCGTTGGGGCATGGCTACACCTTC. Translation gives CASALGHGYTF.

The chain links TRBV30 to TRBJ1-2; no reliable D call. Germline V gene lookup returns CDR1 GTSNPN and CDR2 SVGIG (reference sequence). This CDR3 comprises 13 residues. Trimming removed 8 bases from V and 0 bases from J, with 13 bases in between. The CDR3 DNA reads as TGTGCCGGAGGGCTACCGACTAACTATGGCTACACCTTC. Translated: CAGGLPTNYGYTF.

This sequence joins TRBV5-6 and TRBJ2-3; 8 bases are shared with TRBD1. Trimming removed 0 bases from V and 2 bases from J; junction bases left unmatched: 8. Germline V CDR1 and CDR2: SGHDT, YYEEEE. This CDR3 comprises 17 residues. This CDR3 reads CASSLAGSTGDTDTQYF. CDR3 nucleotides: TGTGCCAGCAGCTTGGCAGGTTCGACAGGGGACACAGATACGCAGTATTTT.

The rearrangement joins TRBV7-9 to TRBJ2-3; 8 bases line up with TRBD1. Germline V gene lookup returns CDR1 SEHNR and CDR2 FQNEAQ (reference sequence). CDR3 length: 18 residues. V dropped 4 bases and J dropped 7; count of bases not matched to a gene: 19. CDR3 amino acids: CASSSRTGSGLTHNTQYF. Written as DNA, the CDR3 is TGTGCCAGCAGCTCACGGACAGGGTCAGGGCTCACACATAATACGCAGTATTTT.

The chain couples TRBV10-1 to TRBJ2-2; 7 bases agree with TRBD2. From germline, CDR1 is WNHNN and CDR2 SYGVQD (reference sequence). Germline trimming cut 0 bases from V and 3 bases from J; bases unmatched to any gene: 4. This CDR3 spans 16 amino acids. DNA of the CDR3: TGCGCCAGCAGTGAGTCTCCAGCGGGATACACCGGGGAGCTGTTTTTT. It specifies CASSESPAGYTGELFF.